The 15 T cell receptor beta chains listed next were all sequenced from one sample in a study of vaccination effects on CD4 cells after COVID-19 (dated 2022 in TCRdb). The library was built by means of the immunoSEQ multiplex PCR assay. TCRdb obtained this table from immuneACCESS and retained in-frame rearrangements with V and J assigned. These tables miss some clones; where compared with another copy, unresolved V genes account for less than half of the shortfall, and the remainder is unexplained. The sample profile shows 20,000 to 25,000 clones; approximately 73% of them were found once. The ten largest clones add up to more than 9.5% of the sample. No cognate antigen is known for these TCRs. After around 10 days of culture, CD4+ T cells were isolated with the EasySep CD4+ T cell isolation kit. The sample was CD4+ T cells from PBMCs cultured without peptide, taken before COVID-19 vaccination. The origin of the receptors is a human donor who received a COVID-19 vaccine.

This chain's CDR3 is CASHLSPKNMIQTGTKNIQYF. CDR3 coding DNA: TGTGCCAGCCATTTATCCCCGAAGAATATGATACAGACCGGGACCAAAAACATTCAGTACTTC. The chain recombines TRBV3-1 (or the pseudogene TRBV3-2) with TRBJ2-4; TRBD2 might be the D (5 bases). CDR1 and CDR2 from the germline V gene are LGHDT and YNNKEL (reference sequence). Between the trimmed V and J ends, which lost 8 bases and 2 bases, there was a span of 34 bases. The CDR3 loop spans 21 amino acids.

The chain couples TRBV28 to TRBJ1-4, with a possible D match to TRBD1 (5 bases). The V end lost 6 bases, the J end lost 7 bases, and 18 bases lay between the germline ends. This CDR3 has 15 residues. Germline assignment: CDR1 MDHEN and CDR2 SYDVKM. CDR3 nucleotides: TGTGCCAGCAGACGATCCGGGACGCGTAGTGAAAAACTGTTTTTT. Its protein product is CASRRSGTRSEKLFF.

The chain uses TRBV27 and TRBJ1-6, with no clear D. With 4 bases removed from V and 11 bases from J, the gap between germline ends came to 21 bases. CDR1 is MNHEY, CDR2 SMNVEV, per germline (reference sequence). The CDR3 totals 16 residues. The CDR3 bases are TGTGCCAGCAGTTCCCCTCCCGGGCCTCTATCGCCACCCCTCCACTTT. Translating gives CASSSPPGPLSPPLHF.

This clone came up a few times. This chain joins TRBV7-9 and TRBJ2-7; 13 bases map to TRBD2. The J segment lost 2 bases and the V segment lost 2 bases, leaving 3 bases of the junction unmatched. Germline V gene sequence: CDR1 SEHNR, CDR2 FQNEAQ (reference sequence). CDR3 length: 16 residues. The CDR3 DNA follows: TGTGCCAGCAGCTTACTGACTAGCGGGAGGACCTACGAGCAGTACTTC. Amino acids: CASSLLTSGRTYEQYF.

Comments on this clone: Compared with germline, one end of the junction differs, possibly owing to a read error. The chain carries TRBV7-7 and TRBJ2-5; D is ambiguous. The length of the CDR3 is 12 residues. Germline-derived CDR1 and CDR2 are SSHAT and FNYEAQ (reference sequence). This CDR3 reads CASSFGQETQYF. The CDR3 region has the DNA TGTGCTAGCAGCTTCGGGCAAGAGACCCAGTACTTC.

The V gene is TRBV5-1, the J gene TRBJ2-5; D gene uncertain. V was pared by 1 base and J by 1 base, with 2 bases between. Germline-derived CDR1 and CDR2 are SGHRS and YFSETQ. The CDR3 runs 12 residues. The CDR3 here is CASSLIQETQYF. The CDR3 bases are TGCGCCAGCAGCTTGATCCAAGAGACCCAGTACTTC.

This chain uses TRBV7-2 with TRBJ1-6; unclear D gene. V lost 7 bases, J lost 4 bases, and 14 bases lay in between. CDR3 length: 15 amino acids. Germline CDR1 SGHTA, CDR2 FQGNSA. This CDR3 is CASKGVASYNSPLHF. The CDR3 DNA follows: TGTGCCAGCAAGGGTGTGGCGAGTTATAATTCACCCCTCCACTTT.

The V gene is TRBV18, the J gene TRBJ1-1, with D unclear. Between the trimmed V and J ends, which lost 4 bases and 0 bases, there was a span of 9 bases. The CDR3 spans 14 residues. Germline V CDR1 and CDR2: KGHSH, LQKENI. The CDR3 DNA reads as TGTGCCAGCTCACAAAGCGCGGTGAACACTGAAGCTTTCTTT. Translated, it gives CASSQSAVNTEAFF.

The CDR3 bases are TGTGCCAGCAGCCAACTTAGCGGGAGAGTCTACGAGCAGTACTTC. It codes for CASSQLSGRVYEQYF. The chain joins TRBV3-1 (or the pseudogene TRBV3-2) to TRBJ2-7, with 9 bases lining up with TRBD2. The V and J ends lost 2 bases and 3 bases, in that order; junction bases with no gene match: 5. The CDR3 is 15 amino acids. CDR1 and CDR2 from the germline V gene are LGHDT and YNNKEL (reference sequence).

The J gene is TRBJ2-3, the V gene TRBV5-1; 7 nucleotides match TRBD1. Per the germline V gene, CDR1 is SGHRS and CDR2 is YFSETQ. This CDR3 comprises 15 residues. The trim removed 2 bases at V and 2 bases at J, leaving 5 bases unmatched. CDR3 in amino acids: CASSLGTALTDTQYF. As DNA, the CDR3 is TGCGCCAGCAGCTTAGGGACAGCACTCACAGATACGCAGTATTTT.

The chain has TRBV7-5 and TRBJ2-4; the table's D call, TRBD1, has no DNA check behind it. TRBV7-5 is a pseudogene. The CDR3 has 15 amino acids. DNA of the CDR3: TGTGCCAGAAGCTTGGGCCAGGGAGCCAAAAACATTCAGTACTTC. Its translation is CARSLGQGAKNIQYF.

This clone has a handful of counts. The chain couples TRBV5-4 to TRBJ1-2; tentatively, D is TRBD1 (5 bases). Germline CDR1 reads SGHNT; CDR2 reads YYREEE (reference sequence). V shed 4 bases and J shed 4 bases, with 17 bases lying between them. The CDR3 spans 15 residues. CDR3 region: CASSPRQRGIYGYTF. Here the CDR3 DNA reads TGTGCCAGCAGCCCCCGACAGAGAGGTATCTATGGCTACACCTTC.

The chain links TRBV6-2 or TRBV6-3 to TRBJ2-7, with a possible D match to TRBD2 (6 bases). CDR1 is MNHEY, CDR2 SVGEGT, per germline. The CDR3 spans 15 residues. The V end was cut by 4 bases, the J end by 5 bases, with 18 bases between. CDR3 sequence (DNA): TGTGCCAGCAGTTTGGCGGGGCATACCGACCACGAGCAGTACTTC. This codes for CASSLAGHTDHEQYF.

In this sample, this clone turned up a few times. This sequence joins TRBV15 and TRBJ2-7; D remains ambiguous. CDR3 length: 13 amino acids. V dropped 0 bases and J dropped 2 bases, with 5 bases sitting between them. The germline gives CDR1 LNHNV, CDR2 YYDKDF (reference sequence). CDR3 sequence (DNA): TGTGCCACCAGCAGAGAACAAACCTACGAGCAGTACTTC. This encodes CATSREQTYEQYF.

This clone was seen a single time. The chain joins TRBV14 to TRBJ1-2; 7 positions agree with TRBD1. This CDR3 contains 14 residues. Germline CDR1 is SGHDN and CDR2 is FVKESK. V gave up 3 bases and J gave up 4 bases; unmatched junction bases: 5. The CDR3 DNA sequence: TGTGCCAGCAGCCAGGTTGCAGGGGGCTATGGCTACACCTTC. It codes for CASSQVAGGYGYTF.